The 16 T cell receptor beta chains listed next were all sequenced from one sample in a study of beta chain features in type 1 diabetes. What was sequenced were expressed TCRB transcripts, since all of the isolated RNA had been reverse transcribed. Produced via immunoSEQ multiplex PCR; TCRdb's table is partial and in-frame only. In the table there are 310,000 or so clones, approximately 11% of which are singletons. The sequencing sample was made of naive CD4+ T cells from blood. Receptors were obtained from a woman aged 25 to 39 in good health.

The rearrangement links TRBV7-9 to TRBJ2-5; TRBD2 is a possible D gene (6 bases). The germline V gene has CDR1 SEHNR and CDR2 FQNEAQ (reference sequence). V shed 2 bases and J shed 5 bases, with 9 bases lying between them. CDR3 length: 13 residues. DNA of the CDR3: TGTGCCAGCAGCTTACCTAGCGTTGAGACCCAGTACTTC. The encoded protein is CASSLPSVETQYF.

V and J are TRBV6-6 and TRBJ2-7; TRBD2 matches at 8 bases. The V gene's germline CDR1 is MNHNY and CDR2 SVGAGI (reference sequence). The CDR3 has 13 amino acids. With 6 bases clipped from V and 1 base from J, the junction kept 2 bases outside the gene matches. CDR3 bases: TGTGCCAGCAGCCGGGGGGGATCCTACGAGCAGTACTTC. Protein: CASSRGGSYEQYF.

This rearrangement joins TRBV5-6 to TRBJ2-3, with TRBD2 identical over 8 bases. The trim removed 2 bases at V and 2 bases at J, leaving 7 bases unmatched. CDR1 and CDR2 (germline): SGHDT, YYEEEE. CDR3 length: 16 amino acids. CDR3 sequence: CASSFGTSPNTDTQYF. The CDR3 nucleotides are TGTGCCAGCAGCTTCGGGACTAGTCCTAACACAGATACGCAGTATTTT.

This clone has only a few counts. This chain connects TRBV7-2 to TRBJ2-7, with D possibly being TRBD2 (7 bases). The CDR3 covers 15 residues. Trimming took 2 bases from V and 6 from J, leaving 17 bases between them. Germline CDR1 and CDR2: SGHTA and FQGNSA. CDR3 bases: TGTGCCAGCAGCTTAAGTTCTAGCGGAGGGGGCGAGCAGTACTTC. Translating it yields CASSLSSSGGGEQYF.

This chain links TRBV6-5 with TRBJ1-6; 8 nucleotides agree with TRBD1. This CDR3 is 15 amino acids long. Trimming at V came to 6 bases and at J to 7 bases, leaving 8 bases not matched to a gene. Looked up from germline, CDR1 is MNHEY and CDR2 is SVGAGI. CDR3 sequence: CASRKGQGGNSPLHF. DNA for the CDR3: TGTGCCAGCAGAAAAGGACAGGGAGGCAATTCACCCCTCCACTTT.

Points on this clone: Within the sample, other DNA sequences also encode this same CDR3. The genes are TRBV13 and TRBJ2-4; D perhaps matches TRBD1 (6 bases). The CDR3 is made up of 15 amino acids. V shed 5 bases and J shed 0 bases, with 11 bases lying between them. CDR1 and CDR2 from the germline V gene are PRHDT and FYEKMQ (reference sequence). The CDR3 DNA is TGTGCCAGCAGCCCACAGGGAGAAGCCAAAAACATTCAGTACTTC. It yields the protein CASSPQGEAKNIQYF.

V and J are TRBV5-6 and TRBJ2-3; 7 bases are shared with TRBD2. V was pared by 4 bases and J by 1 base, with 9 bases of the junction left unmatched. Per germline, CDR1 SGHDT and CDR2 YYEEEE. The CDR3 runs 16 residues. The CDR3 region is CASSRVGGRGTDTQYF. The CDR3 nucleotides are TGTGCCAGCAGCCGTGTGGGAGGGAGAGGCACAGATACGCAGTATTTT.

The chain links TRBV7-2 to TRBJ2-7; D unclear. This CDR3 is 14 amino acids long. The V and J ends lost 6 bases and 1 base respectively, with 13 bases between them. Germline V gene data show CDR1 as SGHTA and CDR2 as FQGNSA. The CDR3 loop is CASRTRTASYEQYF. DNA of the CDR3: TGTGCCAGCAGAACACGTACAGCATCCTACGAGCAGTACTTC.

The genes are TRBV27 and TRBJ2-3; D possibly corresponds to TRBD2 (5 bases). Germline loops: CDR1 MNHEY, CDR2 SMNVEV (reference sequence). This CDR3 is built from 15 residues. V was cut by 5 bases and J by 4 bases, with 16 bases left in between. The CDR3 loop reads CASSPLVLRADTQYF. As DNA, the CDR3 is TGTGCCAGCAGTCCCCTCGTTCTGAGGGCAGATACGCAGTATTTT.

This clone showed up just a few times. The CDR3 DNA sequence: TGTGCCAGCAGTTTATTACAGGGGGGTGAGCAGTTCTTC. Protein: CASSLLQGGEQFF. The chain uses TRBV28 and TRBJ2-1; 8 nucleotides align to TRBD1. Germline lookup yields CDR1 MDHEN and CDR2 SYDVKM. The junction had 2 bases not matched to a gene; V was cut back by 1 base and J by 9 bases. There are 13 residues in the CDR3.

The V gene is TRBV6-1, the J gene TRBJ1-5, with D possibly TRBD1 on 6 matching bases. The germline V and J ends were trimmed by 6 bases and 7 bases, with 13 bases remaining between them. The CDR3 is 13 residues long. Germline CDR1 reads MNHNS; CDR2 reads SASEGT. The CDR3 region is CASRGAPGQPQHF. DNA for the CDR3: TGTGCCAGCAGGGGGGCACCGGGACAGCCCCAGCATTTT.

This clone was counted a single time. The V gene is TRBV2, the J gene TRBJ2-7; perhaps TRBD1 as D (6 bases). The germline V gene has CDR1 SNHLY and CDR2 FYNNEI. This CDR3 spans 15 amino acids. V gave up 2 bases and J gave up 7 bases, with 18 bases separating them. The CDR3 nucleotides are TGTGCCAGCAGTGAATTGGGGACACCGTTGGGAGAGCAGTACTTC. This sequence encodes CASSELGTPLGEQYF.

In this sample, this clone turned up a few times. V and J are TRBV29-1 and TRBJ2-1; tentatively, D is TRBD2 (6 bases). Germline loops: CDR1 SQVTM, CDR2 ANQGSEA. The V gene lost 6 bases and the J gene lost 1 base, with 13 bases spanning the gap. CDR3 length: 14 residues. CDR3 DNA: TGCAGCGTAACCGGTAGCGGATCCTACAATGAGCAGTTCTTC. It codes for CSVTGSGSYNEQFF.

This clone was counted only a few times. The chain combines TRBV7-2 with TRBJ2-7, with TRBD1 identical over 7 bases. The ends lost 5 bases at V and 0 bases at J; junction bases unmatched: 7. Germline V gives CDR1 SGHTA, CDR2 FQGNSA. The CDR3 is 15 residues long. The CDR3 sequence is CASSPRDSSSYEQYF. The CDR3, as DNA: TGTGCCAGCAGCCCACGGGACAGTAGCTCCTACGAGCAGTACTTC.

This CDR3 is CAWSLGLAGEQFF. Written as DNA, the CDR3 is TGTGCCTGGAGTTTGGGACTAGCGGGCGAGCAGTTCTTC. This chain joins TRBV30 and TRBJ2-1; 12 bases agree with TRBD2. The CDR3 spans 13 residues. V lost 2 bases and J lost 10; bases outside the gene matches: 3. CDR1 GTSNPN and CDR2 SVGIG come from the germline V gene (reference sequence).

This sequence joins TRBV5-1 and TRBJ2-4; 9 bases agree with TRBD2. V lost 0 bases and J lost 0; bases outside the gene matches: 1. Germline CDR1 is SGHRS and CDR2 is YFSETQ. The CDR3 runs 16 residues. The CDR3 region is CASSLELAGAKNIQYF. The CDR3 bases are TGCGCCAGCAGCTTGGAACTAGCGGGAGCCAAAAACATTCAGTACTTC.